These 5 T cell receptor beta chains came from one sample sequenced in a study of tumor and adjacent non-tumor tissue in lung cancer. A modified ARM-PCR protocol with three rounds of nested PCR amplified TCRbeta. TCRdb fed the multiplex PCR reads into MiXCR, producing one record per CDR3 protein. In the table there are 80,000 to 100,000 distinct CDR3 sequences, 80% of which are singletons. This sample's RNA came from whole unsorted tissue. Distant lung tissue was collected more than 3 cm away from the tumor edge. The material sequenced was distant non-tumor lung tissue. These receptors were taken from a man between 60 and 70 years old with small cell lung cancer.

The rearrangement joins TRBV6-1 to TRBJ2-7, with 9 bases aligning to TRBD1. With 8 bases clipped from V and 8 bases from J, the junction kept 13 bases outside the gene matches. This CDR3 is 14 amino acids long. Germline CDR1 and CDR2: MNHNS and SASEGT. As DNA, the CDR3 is TGTGCCAGCCGATCCGGGACAGGGATACACAAGCAGTACGTC. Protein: CASRSGTGIHKQYV.

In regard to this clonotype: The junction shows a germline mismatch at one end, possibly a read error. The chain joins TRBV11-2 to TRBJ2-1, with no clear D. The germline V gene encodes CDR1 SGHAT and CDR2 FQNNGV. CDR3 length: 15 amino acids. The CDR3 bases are TGTGCCAGTAGCCTAGGACCAAAGGCCTACAGTGAGCAATTCTTC. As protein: CASSLGPKAYSEQFF.

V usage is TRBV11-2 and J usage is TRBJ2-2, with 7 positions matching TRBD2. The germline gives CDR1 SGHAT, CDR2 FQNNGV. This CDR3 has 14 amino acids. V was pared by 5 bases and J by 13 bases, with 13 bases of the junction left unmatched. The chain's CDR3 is CASSIARETWGLFF. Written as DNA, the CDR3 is TGTGCCAGCAGCATAGCGCGGGAGACCTGGGGGCTGTTTTTT.

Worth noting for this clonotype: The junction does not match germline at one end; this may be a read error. Written as DNA, the CDR3 is TGTGCCAGCAGACTAGTGGGTGACACCTGGGAGCTGTTTTTT. Translation: CASRLVGDTWELFF. The rearrangement links TRBV6-1 to TRBJ2-2, with D possibly matching TRBD2 (5 bases). This CDR3 is 14 amino acids long. CDR1 and CDR2 (germline): MNHNS, SASEGT.

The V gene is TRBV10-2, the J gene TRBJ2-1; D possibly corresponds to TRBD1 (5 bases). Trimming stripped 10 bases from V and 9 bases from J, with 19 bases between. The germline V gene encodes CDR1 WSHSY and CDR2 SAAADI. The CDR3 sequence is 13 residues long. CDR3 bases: TGCGCCATCAGCGATACTGGCCAGGGTGAGCAGTTCTTC. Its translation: CAISDTGQGEQFF.